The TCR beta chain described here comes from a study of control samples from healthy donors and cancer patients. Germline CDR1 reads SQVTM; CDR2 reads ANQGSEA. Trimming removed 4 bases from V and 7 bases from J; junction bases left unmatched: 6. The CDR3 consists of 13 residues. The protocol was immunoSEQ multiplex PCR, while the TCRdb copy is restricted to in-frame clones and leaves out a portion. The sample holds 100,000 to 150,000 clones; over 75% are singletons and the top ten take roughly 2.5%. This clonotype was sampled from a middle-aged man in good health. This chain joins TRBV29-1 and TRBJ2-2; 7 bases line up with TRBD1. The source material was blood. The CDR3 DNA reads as TGCAGCGTTGTCGAGGGGGCGGACGGGGAGCTGTTTTTT. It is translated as CSVVEGADGELFF.